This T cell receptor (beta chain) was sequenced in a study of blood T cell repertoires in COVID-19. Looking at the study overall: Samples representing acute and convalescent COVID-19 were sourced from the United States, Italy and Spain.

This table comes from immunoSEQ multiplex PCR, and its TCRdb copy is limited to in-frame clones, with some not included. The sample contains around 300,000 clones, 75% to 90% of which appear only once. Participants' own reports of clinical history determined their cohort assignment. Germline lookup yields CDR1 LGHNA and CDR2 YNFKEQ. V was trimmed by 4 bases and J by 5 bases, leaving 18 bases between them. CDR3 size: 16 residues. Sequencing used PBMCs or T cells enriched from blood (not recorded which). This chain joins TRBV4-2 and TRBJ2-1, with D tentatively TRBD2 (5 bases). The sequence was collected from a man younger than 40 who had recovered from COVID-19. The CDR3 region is CASSPEAGTVNNEQFF. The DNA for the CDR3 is TGTGCCAGCAGCCCAGAGGCGGGCACAGTAAACAATGAGCAGTTCTTC.